This entry concerns a single T cell receptor beta chain. Per the original data handling: Scientists estimated how many nucleated cells there were by amplifying reference gene primers. The data were produced by immunoSEQ multiplex PCR, yet TCRdb's version contains in-frame clones alone and is incomplete. The DNA was the basis for D and trimming; V, J and clone size are from that table. The repertoire holds 200,000 to 250,000 clones, with 75% to 90% as singletons. Trimming cost V 6 bases and J 5 bases, with 11 bases left between them. This CDR3 spans 13 amino acids. CDR1 is SEHNR and CDR2 is FQNEAQ in the germline V gene (reference sequence). The data were obtained in a study of blood T cell repertoires in COVID-19.

Specimen: peripheral blood. This rearrangement joins TRBV7-9 to TRBJ2-1, with TRBD1 as a possible D gene (5 bases). This clonotype was sampled from a young man with COVID-19, enrolled during active disease. The CDR3 loop is CASRAGQHNEQFF. The DNA of the CDR3 is TGTGCCAGCAGGGCAGGGCAGCACAATGAGCAGTTCTTC.